This record covers a single T cell receptor beta chain. Antigen unknown. This record comes from a study of CD4 T cells in relation to SARS-CoV-2 and coronaviruses. At the level of the study: Shared crossreactive spike epitopes were mapped to their HLA restriction.

Uncultured naive and memory CD4+ T cells supplied DNA for deep TCR-beta sequencing. TCRdb's copy holds only in-frame clones and misses some; the assay was immunoSEQ multiplex PCR. Among 65,000 or so clones, more than 75% were seen once, and the ten largest hold around 1.5%. The unexposed donors gave CD4+ T cells in about 2011-2018, prior to COVID-19. The CDR3 has 13 amino acids. CDR1 and CDR2 from the germline V gene are KGHSH and LQKENI. Deletions cut 6 bases from V and 7 bases from J, with 14 bases between. Study-level points and caveats: Pre-pandemic and post-infection samples never came from the same donor.

The chain links TRBV18 to TRBJ2-3; D gene uncertain. Sequencing was done on a sample of memory CD4+ T cells from PBMCs. The clonotype comes from a human donor in good health. CDR3 sequence (DNA): TGTGCCAGCTCTCCAAAGGATGGGAATACGCAGTATTTT. It yields the protein CASSPKDGNTQYF.